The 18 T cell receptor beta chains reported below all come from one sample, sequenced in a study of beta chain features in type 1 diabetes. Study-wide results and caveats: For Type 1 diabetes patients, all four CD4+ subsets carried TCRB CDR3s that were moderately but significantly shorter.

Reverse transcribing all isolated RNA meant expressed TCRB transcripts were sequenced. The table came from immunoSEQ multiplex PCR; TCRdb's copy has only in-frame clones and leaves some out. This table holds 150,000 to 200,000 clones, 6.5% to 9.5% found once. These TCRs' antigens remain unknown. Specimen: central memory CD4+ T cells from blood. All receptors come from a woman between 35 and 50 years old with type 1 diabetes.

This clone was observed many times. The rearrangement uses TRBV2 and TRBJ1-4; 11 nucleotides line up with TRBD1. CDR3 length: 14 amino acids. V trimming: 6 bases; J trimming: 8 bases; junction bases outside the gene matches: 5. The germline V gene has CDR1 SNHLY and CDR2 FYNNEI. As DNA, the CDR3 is TGTGCCAGCAGGAGGGGACAGGGGGAGGAAAAACTGTTTTTT. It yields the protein CASRRGQGEEKLFF.

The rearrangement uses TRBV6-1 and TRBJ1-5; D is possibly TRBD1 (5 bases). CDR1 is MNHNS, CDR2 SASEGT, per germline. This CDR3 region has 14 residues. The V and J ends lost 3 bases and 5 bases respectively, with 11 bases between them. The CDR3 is CASSDYRQYQPQHF. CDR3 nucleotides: TGTGCCAGCAGTGACTACAGGCAATATCAGCCCCAGCATTTT.

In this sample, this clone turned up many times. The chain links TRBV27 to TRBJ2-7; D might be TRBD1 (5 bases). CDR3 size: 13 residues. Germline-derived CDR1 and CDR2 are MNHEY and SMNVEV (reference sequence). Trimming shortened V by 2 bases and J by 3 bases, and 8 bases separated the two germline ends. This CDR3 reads CASSLIRGYEQYF. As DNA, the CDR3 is TGTGCCAGCAGTTTAATAAGGGGCTACGAGCAGTACTTC.

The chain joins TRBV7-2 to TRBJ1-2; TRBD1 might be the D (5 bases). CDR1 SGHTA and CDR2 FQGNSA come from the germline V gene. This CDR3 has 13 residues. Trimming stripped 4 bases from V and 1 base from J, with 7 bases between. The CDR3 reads CASSSRDNYGYTF. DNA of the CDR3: TGTGCCAGCAGCTCCAGGGATAACTATGGCTACACCTTC.

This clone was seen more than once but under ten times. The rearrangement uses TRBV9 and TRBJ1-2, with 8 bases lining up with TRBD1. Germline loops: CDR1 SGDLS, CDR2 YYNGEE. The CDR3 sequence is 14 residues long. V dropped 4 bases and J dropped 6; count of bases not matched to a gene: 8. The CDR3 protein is CASSSGTGLDGYTF. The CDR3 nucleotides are TGTGCCAGCAGCTCTGGGACAGGTCTTGATGGCTACACCTTC.

The CDR3 loop reads CASSTQRSGVHEQYF. In nucleotides, the CDR3 is TGTGCCAGTAGTACGCAACGATCAGGCGTCCACGAGCAGTACTTC. This chain uses TRBV19 with TRBJ2-7; D is undetermined. This CDR3 is built from 15 residues. V was clipped by 4 bases and J by 5 bases, with 18 bases between them. Germline V gives CDR1 LNHDA, CDR2 SQIVND (reference sequence).

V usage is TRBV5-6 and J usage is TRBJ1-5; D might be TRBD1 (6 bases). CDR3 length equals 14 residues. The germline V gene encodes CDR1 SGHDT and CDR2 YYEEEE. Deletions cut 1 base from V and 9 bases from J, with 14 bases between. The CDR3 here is CASSLWDIEGPQHF. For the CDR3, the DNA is TGTGCCAGCAGCTTGTGGGACATTGAAGGGCCCCAGCATTTT.

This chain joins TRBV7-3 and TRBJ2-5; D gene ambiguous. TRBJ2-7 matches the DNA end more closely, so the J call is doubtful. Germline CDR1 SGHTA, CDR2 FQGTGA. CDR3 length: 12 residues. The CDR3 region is CASGPLHYEQYF. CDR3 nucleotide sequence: TGTGCCAGCGGTCCACTCCACTACGAGCAGTACTTC.

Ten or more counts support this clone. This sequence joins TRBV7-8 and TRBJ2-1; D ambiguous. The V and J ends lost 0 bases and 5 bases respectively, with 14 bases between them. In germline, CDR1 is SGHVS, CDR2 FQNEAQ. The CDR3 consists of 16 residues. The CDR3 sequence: CASSLASPNSDNEQFF. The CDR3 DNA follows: TGTGCCAGCAGCTTAGCGAGCCCGAATTCCGACAATGAGCAGTTCTTC.

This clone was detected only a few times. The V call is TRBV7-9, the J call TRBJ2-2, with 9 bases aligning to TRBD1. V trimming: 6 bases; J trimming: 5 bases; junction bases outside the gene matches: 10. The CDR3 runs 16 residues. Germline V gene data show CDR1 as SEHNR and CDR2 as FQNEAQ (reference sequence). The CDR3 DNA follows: TGTGCCAGCAGACCTACAGGGGGCATGGGTACCGGGGAGCTGTTTTTT. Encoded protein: CASRPTGGMGTGELFF.

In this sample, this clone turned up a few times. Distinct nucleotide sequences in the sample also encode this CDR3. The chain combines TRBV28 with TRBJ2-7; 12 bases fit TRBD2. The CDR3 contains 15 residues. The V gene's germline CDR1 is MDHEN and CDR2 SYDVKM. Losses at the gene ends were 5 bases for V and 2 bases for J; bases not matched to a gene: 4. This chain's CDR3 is CASSPGLAGTYEQYF. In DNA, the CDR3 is TGTGCCAGCAGTCCGGGACTAGCGGGCACCTACGAGCAGTACTTC. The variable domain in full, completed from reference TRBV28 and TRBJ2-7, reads DVKVTQSSRYLVKRTGEKVFLECVQDMDHENMFWYRQDPGLGLRLIYFSYDVKMKEKGDIPEGYSVSREKKERFSLILESASTNQTSMYLCASSPGLAGTYEQYFGPGTRLTVT.

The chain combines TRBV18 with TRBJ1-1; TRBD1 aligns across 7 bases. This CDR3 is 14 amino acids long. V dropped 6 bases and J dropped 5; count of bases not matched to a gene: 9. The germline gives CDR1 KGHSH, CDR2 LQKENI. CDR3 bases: TGTGCCAGCTCTCCCGACAGGGCCCGGACTGAAGCTTTCTTT. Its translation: CASSPDRARTEAFF.

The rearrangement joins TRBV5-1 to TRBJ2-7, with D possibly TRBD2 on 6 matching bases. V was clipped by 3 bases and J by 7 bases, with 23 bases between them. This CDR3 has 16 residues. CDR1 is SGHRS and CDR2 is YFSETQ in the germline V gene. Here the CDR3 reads CASSWRPSEDGWEQYF. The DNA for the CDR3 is TGCGCCAGCAGCTGGAGGCCTAGCGAGGACGGGTGGGAGCAGTACTTC.

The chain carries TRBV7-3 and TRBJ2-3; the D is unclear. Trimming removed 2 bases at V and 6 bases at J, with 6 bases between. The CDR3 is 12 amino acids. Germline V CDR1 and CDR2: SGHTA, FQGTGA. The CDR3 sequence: CASSLRHDTQYF. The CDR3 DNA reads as TGTGCCAGCAGCTTACGACATGATACGCAGTATTTT.

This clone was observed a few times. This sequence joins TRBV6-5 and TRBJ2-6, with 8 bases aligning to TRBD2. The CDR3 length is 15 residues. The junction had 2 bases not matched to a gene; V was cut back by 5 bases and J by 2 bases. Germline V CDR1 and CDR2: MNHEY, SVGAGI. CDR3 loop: CASSPGGAGANVLTF. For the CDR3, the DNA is TGTGCCAGCAGTCCGGGGGGGGCTGGGGCCAACGTCCTGACTTTC.

The CDR3 is CASRYLRDREDEQYF. CDR3 DNA sequence: TGTGCCTCTCGTTACCTCCGGGACAGGGAGGACGAGCAGTACTTC. The chain links TRBV30 to TRBJ2-7; 9 bases line up with TRBD1. The CDR3 sequence is 15 residues long. V was pared by 7 bases and J by 5 bases, with 15 bases of the junction left unmatched. Germline CDR1 GTSNPN, CDR2 SVGIG (reference sequence).

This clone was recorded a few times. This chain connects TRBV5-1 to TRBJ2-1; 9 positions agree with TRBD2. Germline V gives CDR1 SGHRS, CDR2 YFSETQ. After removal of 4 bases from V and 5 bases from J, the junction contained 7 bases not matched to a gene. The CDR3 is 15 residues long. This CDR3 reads CASSAWAGGNNEQFF. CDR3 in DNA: TGCGCCAGCAGCGCCTGGGCGGGGGGGAACAATGAGCAGTTCTTC.

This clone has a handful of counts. CDR3 in DNA: TGTGCCAGCAGCCCCACCTGGGGAGGACAGGGGGCTACTGAAGCTTTCTTT. Protein product: CASSPTWGGQGATEAFF. The chain employs TRBV28 and TRBJ1-1; 11 positions agree with TRBD1. The CDR3 runs 17 residues. The V gene end was trimmed by 6 bases and the J gene end by 5 bases; junction bases not matched to a gene: 14. CDR1 and CDR2 (germline): MDHEN, SYDVKM.